This entry features one T cell receptor (beta chain) sequence. The V and J ends lost 5 bases and 5 bases, in that order; junction bases with no gene match: 7. CDR3 length: 16 residues. CDR1 is MNHEY and CDR2 is SVGEGT in the germline V gene. This sample is drawn from a study of blood T cell repertoires in COVID-19. Some clones are missing from TCRdb's copy, which holds only in-frame ones; the method was immunoSEQ multiplex PCR. The data show tens of thousands of clones, roughly 83% seen once. This clonotype originated in a human donor in a cohort sampled during active COVID-19. The rearrangement links TRBV6-2 or TRBV6-3 to TRBJ1-5, with 12 bases matching TRBD1. Sequencing was carried out using peripheral blood. In DNA, the CDR3 is TGTGCCAGCAGTACCCGGGGGACAGGGGGCGATCAGCCCCAGCATTTT. This sequence encodes CASSTRGTGGDQPQHF.